These 26 T cell receptor beta chains originate from one sample sequenced in a study of radiotherapy plus CTLA-4 blockade in lung cancer. Here immunoSEQ multiplex PCR was the method, and the copy in TCRdb shows in-frame clones only, minus some. This table has approximately 100,000 clones, roughly 84% appearing once. The source material was peripheral blood, sampled from a patient treated with radiotherapy plus ipilimumab. The receptors stem from a human donor with non-small cell lung cancer that progressed on radiotherapy plus ipilimumab. Some clones in this sample may be carry-over from other donors' samples.

The genes are TRBV2 and TRBJ2-1; D unclear. The germline V gene has CDR1 SNHLY and CDR2 FYNNEI. V was trimmed by 6 bases and J by 4 bases, leaving 10 bases between them. CDR3 length: 13 residues. This chain's CDR3 is CASRDGGYNEQFF. The CDR3 coding sequence is TGTGCCAGCAGGGACGGTGGATACAATGAGCAGTTCTTC.

The chain links TRBV6-1 to TRBJ2-7, with TRBD1 matching 7 bases. The J segment lost 2 bases and the V segment lost 6 bases, leaving 7 bases of the junction unmatched. Germline CDR1 and CDR2: MNHNS and SASEGT. The CDR3 runs 14 residues. The CDR3 bases are TGTGCCAGCAGGGAACAGGGGACCACCTACGAGCAGTACTTC. Protein sequence: CASREQGTTYEQYF.

The sample holds one count of this clone. As DNA, the CDR3 is TGTGCCACCAGCGGAGGACAGGAAACTTACAATGAGCAGTTCTTC. Its translation is CATSGGQETYNEQFF. The gene calls are TRBV15 and TRBJ2-1, with 7 bases identical to TRBD1. The V segment lost 5 bases and the J segment 4 bases; nucleotides outside the gene matches: 8. The CDR3 extends over 15 amino acids. Looked up from germline, CDR1 is LNHNV and CDR2 is YYDKDF (reference sequence).

The chain employs TRBV7-8 and TRBJ1-2, with no clear D. CDR1 SGHVS and CDR2 FQNEAQ come from the germline V gene. The CDR3 extends over 14 amino acids. V was clipped by 6 bases and J by 8 bases, with 19 bases between them. The CDR3 loop is CASSLGRRPGGYTF. CDR3 in DNA: TGTGCCAGCAGTCTCGGACGACGGCCGGGAGGCTACACCTTC.

With regard to this clone: The same CDR3 can be traced to other DNA sequences in this sample. This rearrangement joins TRBV29-1 to TRBJ2-1, with D perhaps assigned TRBD1 or TRBD2 (7 bases each). Germline CDR1 reads SQVTM; CDR2 reads ANQGSEA. This CDR3 region has 14 residues. V was shortened by 3 bases and J by 7 bases, with 16 bases between the two germline ends. Here the CDR3 DNA reads TGCAGCGTTGAGGGAGGGGGCCTGATGAATGAGCAGTTCTTC. It encodes CSVEGGGLMNEQFF.

This chain links TRBV18 with TRBJ2-5; TRBD2 matches 9 bases. Germline values: CDR1 KGHSH, CDR2 LQKENI. V lost 4 bases, J lost 3 bases, and 9 bases stayed unmatched. The CDR3 spans 16 residues. CDR3 sequence (DNA): TGTGCCAGCTCACGGTTTGGGGCTAGCGGGGAAGAGACCCAGTACTTC. It encodes CASSRFGASGEETQYF.

This clone was observed a single time. A junction boundary mismatches the germline segment, possibly from a read error. The chain is built from TRBV20-1 and TRBJ2-7; 7 nucleotides match TRBD2. This CDR3 spans 11 amino acids. The germline CDR1 and CDR2 sequences are DFQATT and SNEGSKA (reference sequence). CDR3 nucleotides: TGTGGCCTAGCGGCCGTCTACGAGCAGTACTTC. Translating it yields CGLAAVYEQYF.

V and J are TRBV5-6 and TRBJ1-2, with 8 bases matching TRBD1. Germline V gives CDR1 SGHDT, CDR2 YYEEEE. The CDR3 runs 16 residues. The J segment lost 3 bases and the V segment lost 0 bases, leaving 7 bases of the junction unmatched. CDR3: CASSLVLGQADYGYTF. CDR3 in DNA: TGTGCCAGCAGCTTGGTCTTGGGACAGGCGGACTATGGCTACACCTTC.

This chain joins TRBV29-1 and TRBJ2-7, with a possible D match to TRBD2 (5 bases). Between the trimmed V and J ends, which lost 2 bases and 1 base, there was a span of 12 bases. Germline values: CDR1 SQVTM, CDR2 ANQGSEA. The CDR3 is 14 residues long. DNA of the CDR3: TGCAGCGTTGAAACAACACGCGGGTCCTACGAGCAGTACTTC. This codes for CSVETTRGSYEQYF.

CDR3 in DNA: TGTGCCAGCAGTGAGGCTTGGTCGGGAGTCTATGAGCAGTACTTC. This translates into CASSEAWSGVYEQYF. The V call is TRBV6-1, the J call TRBJ2-7, with D perhaps TRBD2 (6 bases). V was shortened by 3 bases and J by 7 bases, with 19 bases between the two germline ends. This CDR3 has 15 amino acids. CDR1 is MNHNS and CDR2 is SASEGT in the germline V gene.

The rearrangement uses TRBV5-6 and TRBJ1-4; D perhaps matches TRBD1 (6 bases). V lost 5 bases and J 7 bases, leaving 18 bases between the germline ends. CDR3 size: 15 residues. Per the germline V gene, CDR1 is SGHDT and CDR2 is YYEEEE. For the CDR3, the DNA is TGTGCCAGCAGGGGGTGGGGGGGCTCGGCTGAAAAACTGTTTTTT. Amino acids: CASRGWGGSAEKLFF.

The rearrangement links TRBV5-4 to TRBJ2-2; D unresolved. This CDR3 has 11 amino acids. The V end lost 4 bases, the J end lost 5 bases, and 3 bases lay between the germline ends. The germline CDR1 and CDR2 sequences are SGHNT and YYREEE (reference sequence). The CDR3 protein is CASSRTGELFF. In nucleotides, the CDR3 is TGTGCCAGCAGCCGTACCGGGGAGCTGTTTTTT.

In its sample, this clone was seen once. V is TRBV5-4 and J is TRBJ1-1; 7 nucleotides match TRBD1. V trimming: 0 bases; J trimming: 5 bases; junction bases outside the gene matches: 10. This CDR3 is 16 amino acids long. CDR1 SGHNT and CDR2 YYREEE come from the germline V gene (reference sequence). CDR3 protein: CASSLAYKGAGTEAFF. In DNA form, the CDR3 reads TGTGCCAGCAGCTTGGCCTATAAGGGGGCAGGGACTGAAGCTTTCTTT.

The chain recombines TRBV5-1 with TRBJ2-5; TRBD2 is a possible D gene (7 bases). The J call is in doubt because the DNA end fits TRBJ2-7 better. Germline CDR1 reads SGHRS; CDR2 reads YFSETQ. The CDR3 has 16 residues. The CDR3 is CASSLEAGAISYEQYF. CDR3 in DNA: TGCGCCAGCAGCTTGGAGGCGGGGGCGATCTCCTACGAGCAGTACTTC.

The J gene is TRBJ2-2, the V gene TRBV7-3; perhaps D is TRBD1 or TRBD2 (5 bases each). Germline V CDR1 and CDR2: SGHTA, FQGTGA. The CDR3 totals 14 residues. Trimming removed 0 bases at V and 5 bases at J, with 7 bases between. CDR3 nucleotides: TGTGCCAGCAGCTTAACGTGGGGGACCGGGGAGCTGTTTTTT. It specifies CASSLTWGTGELFF.

The CDR3 loop is CASSYRDNSPLHF. The CDR3 region has the DNA TGTGCCAGCAGTTACAGGGATAATTCACCCCTCCACTTT. The V and J genes are TRBV6-6 and TRBJ1-6; no firm D call. Trimming cost V 2 bases and J 5 bases, with 4 bases left between them. The CDR3 has 13 amino acids. Germline CDR1 is MNHNY and CDR2 is SVGAGI (reference sequence).

In DNA, the CDR3 is TGTGCCAGTAGTACCAACCGGGACAGGGCCTACGAGCAGTACTTC. Translated, it gives CASSTNRDRAYEQYF. The rearrangement links TRBV19 to TRBJ2-7; 9 bases are shared with TRBD1. After removal of 4 bases from V and 2 bases from J, the junction contained 6 bases not matched to a gene. CDR3 length: 15 residues. In germline, CDR1 is LNHDA, CDR2 SQIVND (reference sequence).

The CDR3 spells CASSISGASGANVLTF. The CDR3, as DNA: TGTGCCAGTAGTATTAGTGGGGCCTCTGGGGCCAACGTCCTGACTTTC. The gene calls are TRBV19 and TRBJ2-6; a weak D match, TRBD1 (5 bases). Trimming shortened V by 3 bases and J by 0 bases, and 9 bases separated the two germline ends. The CDR3 has 16 residues. Germline V gives CDR1 LNHDA, CDR2 SQIVND (reference sequence).

The V call is TRBV4-3, the J call TRBJ2-2; 9 bases line up with TRBD2. Germline V gives CDR1 LGHNA, CDR2 YSLEER. The junction had 12 bases not matched to a gene; V was cut back by 4 bases and J by 0 bases. This CDR3 comprises 19 residues. For the CDR3, the DNA is TGCGCCAGCAGCCCCTATGCCAGCGGGGGGCTGGCGAACACCGGGGAGCTGTTTTTT. Protein sequence: CASSPYASGGLANTGELFF.

The chain has TRBV5-8 and TRBJ2-6; 7 bases match TRBD2. The junction had 6 bases not matched to a gene; V was cut back by 2 bases and J by 1 base. From germline, CDR1 is SGHTS and CDR2 YDEGEE. The CDR3 contains 17 residues. The CDR3: CASSFPGRASGANVLTF. The DNA of the CDR3 is TGTGCCAGCAGCTTCCCGGGGAGGGCATCTGGGGCCAACGTCCTGACTTTC. Full variable domain (remainder filled in from reference TRBV5-8 and TRBJ2-6): EAGVTQSPTHLIKTRGQQATLRCSPISGHTSVYWYQQALGLGLQFLLWYDEGEERNRGNFPPRFSGRQFPNYSSELNVNALELEDSALYLCASSFPGRASGANVLTFGAGSRLTVL.

J is TRBJ2-3 and V is TRBV18; 7 positions match TRBD1. Germline trimming cut 4 bases from V and 0 bases from J; bases unmatched to any gene: 7. CDR1 and CDR2 from the germline V gene are KGHSH and LQKENI. The CDR3 length is 16 residues. The CDR3 spells CASSLSGTVSTDTQYF. DNA for the CDR3: TGTGCCAGCTCACTCTCCGGGACAGTGAGCACAGATACGCAGTATTTT.

This chain connects TRBV7-9 to TRBJ2-1, with D possibly being TRBD1 (7 bases). Germline CDR1 SEHNR, CDR2 FQNEAQ (reference sequence). The CDR3 sequence is 19 residues long. V lost 3 bases and J 0 bases, leaving 21 bases between the germline ends. The CDR3 sequence is CASSFPGQDYRSSYNEQFF. The CDR3 DNA is TGTGCCAGCAGCTTCCCCGGACAGGACTATAGGAGCTCCTACAATGAGCAGTTCTTC.

This clone was detected once. The chain joins TRBV2 to TRBJ1-4; D unclear. Germline values: CDR1 SNHLY, CDR2 FYNNEI. Trimming removed 7 bases at V and 7 bases at J, with 13 bases between. This CDR3 comprises 13 residues. The DNA of the CDR3 is TGTGCCAGCAAATCAGAATTTGGTGAAAAACTGTTTTTT. Protein sequence: CASKSEFGEKLFF.

The CDR3 DNA reads as TGTGCCAGCAGTGAAGAAGCTGGTAACATTGTGGGGACAGGTGAAGGGTCCTACAATGAGCAGTTCTTC. As protein: CASSEEAGNIVGTGEGSYNEQFF. J is TRBJ2-1 and V is TRBV6-1, with 8 bases matching TRBD1. Trimming removed 1 base from V and 1 base from J; junction bases left unmatched: 24. CDR3 length equals 23 residues. Germline V gene sequence: CDR1 MNHNS, CDR2 SASEGT.

This chain connects TRBV5-1 to TRBJ2-5; D tentatively reads TRBD1 or TRBD2 (5 bases each). The end of the DNA fits TRBJ2-7 better, so the J call may be wrong. The CDR3 loop spans 15 amino acids. CDR1 is SGHRS, CDR2 YFSETQ, per germline. CDR3 coding DNA: TGCGCCAGCAGCCCTATGGGGACCAGCGAAAGCGAGCAGTACTTC. Residues: CASSPMGTSESEQYF.

The chain's CDR3 is CSAPRGAEAFF. CDR3 nucleotides: TGCAGTGCTCCGAGAGGGGCTGAAGCTTTCTTT. V usage is TRBV20-1 and J usage is TRBJ1-1, with D possibly being TRBD1 (5 bases). The V end lost 5 bases, the J end lost 6 bases, and 10 bases lay between the germline ends. CDR1 and CDR2 from the germline V gene are DFQATT and SNEGSKA (reference sequence). This CDR3 is 11 amino acids long.